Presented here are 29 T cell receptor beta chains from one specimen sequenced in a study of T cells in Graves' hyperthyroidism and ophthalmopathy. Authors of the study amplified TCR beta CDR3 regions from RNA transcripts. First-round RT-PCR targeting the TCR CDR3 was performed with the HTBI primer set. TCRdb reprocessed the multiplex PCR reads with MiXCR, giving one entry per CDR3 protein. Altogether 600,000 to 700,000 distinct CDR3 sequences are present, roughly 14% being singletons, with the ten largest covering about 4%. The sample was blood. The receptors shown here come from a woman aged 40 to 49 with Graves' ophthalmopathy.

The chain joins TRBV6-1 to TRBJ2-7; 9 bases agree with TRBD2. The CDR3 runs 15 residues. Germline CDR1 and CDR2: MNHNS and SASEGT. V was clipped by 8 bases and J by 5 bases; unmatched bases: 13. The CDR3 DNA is TGTGCCAGCCGGGGGGCTAGCGGGAATAGGAACGAGCAGTACTTC. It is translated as CASRGASGNRNEQYF.

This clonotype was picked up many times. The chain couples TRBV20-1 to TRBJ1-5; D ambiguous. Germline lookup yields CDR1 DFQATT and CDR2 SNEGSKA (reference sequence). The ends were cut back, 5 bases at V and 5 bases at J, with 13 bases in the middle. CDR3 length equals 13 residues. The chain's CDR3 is CSAQTSGDQPQHF. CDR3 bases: TGCAGTGCTCAGACCTCCGGGGATCAGCCCCAGCATTTT.

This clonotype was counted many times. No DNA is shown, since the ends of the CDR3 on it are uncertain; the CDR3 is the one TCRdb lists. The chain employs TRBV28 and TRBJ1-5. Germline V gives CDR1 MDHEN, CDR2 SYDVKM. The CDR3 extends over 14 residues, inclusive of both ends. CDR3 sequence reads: CASSTSGEHQPQHF.

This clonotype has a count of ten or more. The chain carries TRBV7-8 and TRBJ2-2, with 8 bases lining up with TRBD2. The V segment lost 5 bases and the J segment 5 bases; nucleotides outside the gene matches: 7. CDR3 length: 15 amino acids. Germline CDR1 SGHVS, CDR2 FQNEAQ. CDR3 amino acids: CASSHSGMSTGELFF. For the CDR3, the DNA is TGTGCCAGCAGCCATAGCGGGATGAGTACCGGGGAGCTGTTTTTT.

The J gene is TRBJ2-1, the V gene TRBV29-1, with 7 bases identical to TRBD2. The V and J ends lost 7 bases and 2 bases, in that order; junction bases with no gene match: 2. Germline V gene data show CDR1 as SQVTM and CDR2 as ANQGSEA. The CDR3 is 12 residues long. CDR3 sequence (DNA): TGCAGCGCTGGACTAGCCTACAATGAGCAGTTCTTC. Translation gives CSAGLAYNEQFF.

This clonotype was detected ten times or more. This CDR3 reads CASRSRERTIYF. CDR3 DNA sequence: TGTGCCAGCAGGTCCAGGGAAAGGACCATATATTTT. The chain couples TRBV6-1 to TRBJ1-3; weak D call: TRBD1 (5 bases). The CDR3 has 12 residues. Germline V gives CDR1 MNHNS, CDR2 SASEGT. V was shortened by 6 bases and J by 10 bases, with 13 bases between the two germline ends.

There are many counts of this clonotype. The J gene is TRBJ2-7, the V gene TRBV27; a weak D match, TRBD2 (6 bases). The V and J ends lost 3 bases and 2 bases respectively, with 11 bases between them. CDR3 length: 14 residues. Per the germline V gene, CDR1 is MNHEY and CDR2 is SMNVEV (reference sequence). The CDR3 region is CASSFWDSPYEQYF. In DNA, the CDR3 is TGTGCCAGCAGTTTCTGGGACTCACCCTACGAGCAGTACTTC.

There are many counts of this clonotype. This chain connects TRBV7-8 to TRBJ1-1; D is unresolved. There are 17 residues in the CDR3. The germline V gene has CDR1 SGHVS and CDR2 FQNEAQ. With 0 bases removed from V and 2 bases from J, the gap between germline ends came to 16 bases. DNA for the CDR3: TGTGCCAGCAGCTTAGCGCCGGCAGGTGGGATAAACACTGAAGCTTTCTTT. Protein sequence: CASSLAPAGGINTEAFF.

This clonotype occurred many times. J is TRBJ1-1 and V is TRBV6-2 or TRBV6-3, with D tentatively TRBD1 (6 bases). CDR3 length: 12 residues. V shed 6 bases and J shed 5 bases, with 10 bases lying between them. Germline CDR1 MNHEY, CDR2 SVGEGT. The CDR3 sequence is CASRDQGTEAFF. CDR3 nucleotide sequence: TGTGCCAGCAGGGATCAGGGGACTGAAGCTTTCTTT.

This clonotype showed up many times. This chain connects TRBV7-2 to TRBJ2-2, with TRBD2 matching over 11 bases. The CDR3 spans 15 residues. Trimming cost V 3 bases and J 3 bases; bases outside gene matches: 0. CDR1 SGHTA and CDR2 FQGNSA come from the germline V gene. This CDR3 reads CASSFSGRDTGELFF. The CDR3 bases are TGTGCCAGCAGCTTTAGCGGGAGGGACACCGGGGAGCTGTTTTTT.

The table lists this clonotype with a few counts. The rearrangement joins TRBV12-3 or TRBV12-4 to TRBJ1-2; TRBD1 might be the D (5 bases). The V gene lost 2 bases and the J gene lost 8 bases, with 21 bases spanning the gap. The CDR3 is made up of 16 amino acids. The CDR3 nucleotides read TGTGCCAGCAGTTTATTGGGTCCAGCAGGGCCTCAGGGCTACACCTTC. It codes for CASSLLGPAGPQGYTF.

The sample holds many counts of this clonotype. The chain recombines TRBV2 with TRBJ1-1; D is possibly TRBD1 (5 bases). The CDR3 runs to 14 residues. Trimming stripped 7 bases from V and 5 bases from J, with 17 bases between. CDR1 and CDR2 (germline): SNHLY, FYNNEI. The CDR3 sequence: CASTSTVMTTEAFF. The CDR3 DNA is TGTGCCAGCACCTCGACAGTTATGACGACTGAAGCTTTCTTT.

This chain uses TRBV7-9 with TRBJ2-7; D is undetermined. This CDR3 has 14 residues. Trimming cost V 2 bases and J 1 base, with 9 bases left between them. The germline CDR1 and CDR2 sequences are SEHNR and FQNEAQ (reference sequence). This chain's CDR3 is CASSLNQISYEQYF. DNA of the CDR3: TGTGCCAGCAGCTTAAATCAGATATCCTACGAGCAGTACTTC.

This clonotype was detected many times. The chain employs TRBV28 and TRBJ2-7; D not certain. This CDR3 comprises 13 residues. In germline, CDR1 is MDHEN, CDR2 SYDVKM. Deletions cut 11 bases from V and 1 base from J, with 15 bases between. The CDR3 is CACRAEASYEQYF. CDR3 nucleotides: TGTGCCTGTAGGGCCGAAGCATCCTACGAGCAGTACTTC.

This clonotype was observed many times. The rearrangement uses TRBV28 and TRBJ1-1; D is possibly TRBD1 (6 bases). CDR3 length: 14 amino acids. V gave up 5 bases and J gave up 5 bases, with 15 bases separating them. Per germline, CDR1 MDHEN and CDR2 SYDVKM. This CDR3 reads CASSPGQRETEAFF. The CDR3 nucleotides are TGTGCCAGCAGTCCCGGACAGCGCGAGACTGAAGCTTTCTTT.

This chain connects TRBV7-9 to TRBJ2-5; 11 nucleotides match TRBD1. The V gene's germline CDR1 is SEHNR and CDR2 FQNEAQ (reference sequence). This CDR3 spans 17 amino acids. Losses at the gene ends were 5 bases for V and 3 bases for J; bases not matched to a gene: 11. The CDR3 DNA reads TGTGCCAGCAGCCTCAGGACAGGGGGCTTGCGGGAAGAGACCCAGTACTTC. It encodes CASSLRTGGLREETQYF.

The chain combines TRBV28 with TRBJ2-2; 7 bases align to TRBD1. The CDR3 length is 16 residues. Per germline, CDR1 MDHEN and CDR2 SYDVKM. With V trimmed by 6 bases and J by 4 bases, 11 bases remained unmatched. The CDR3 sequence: CASSPYPRGFTGELFF. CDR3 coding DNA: TGTGCCAGCAGCCCCTACCCCAGGGGGTTCACCGGGGAGCTGTTTTTT.

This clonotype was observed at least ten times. This CDR3 reads CASSLVGQGYGGRQETQYF. The CDR3 DNA sequence: TGTGCCAGCAGCTTAGTGGGACAGGGCTACGGGGGCCGCCAAGAGACCCAGTACTTC. V is TRBV7-2 and J is TRBJ2-5; 9 nucleotides match TRBD1. The V gene end was trimmed by 1 base and the J gene end by 1 base; junction bases not matched to a gene: 13. CDR3 length equals 19 residues. Germline lookup yields CDR1 SGHTA and CDR2 FQGNSA.

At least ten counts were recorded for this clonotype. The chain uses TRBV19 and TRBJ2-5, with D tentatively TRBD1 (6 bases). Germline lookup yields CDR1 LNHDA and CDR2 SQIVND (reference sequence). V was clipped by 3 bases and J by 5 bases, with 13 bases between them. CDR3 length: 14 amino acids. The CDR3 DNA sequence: TGTGCCAGTAGTATCGGAACAGGGTTGGAGACCCAGTACTTC. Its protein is CASSIGTGLETQYF. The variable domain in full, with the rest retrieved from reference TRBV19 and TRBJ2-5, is DGGITQSPKYLFRKEGQNVTLSCEQNLNHDAMYWYRQDPGQGLRLIYYSQIVNDFQKGDIAEGYSVSREKKESFPLTVTSAQKNPTAFYLCASSIGTGLETQYFGPGTRLLVL.

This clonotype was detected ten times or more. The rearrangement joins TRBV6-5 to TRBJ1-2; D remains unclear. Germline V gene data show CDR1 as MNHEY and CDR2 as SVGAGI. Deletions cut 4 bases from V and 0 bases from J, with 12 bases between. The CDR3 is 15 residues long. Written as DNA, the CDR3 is TGTGCCAGCAGTTGGTCGGAGGACCCTAACTATGGCTACACCTTC. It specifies CASSWSEDPNYGYTF.

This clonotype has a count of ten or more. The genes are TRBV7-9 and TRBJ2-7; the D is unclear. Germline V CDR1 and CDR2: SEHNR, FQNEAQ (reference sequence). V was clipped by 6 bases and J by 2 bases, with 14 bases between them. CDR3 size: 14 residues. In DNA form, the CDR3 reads TGTGCCAGCAGTAACCAAAGACCTCCCTACGAGCAGTACTTC. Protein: CASSNQRPPYEQYF.

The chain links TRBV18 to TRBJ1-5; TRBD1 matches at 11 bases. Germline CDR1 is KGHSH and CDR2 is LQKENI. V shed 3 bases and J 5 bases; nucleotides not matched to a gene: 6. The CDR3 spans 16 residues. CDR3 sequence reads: CASSPPGQGVYQPQHF. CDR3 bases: TGTGCCAGCTCACCTCCGGGACAGGGGGTATATCAGCCCCAGCATTTT. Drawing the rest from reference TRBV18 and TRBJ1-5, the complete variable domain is NAGVMQNPRHLVRRRGQEARLRCSPMKGHSHVYWYRQLPEEGLKFMVYLQKENIIDESGMPKERFSAEFPKEGPSILRIQQVVRGDSAAYFCASSPPGQGVYQPQHFGDGTRLSIL.

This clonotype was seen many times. The CDR3 sequence is CATSTYAATSGREEETQYF. CDR3 DNA: TGTGCCACCAGCACCTACGCTGCGACTAGCGGGAGGGAAGAGGAGACCCAGTACTTC. The chain uses TRBV15 and TRBJ2-5; 14 nucleotides align to TRBD2. CDR3 length: 19 residues. Germline CDR1 LNHNV, CDR2 YYDKDF (reference sequence). V shed 4 bases, J shed 5 bases, and the junction held 15 bases outside the gene matches.

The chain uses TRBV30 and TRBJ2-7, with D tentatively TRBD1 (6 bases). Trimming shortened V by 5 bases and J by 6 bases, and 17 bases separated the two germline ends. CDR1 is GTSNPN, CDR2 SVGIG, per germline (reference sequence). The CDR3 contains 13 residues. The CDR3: CAWDRGQQAEQYF. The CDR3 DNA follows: TGTGCCTGGGATAGGGGACAACAGGCCGAGCAGTACTTC.

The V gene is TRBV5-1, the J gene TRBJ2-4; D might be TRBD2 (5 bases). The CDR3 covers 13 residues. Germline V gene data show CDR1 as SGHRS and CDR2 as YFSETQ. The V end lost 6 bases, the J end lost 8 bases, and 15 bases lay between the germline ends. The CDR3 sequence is CASTNRGLDIQYF. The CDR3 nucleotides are TGCGCCAGCACCAACCGGGGTTTGGACATTCAGTACTTC. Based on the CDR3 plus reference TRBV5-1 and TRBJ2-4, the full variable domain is KAGVTQTPRYLIKTRGQQVTLSCSPISGHRSVSWYQQTPGQGLQFLFEYFSETQRNKGNFPGRFSGRQFSNSRSEMNVSTLELGDSALYLCASTNRGLDIQYFGAGTRLSVL.

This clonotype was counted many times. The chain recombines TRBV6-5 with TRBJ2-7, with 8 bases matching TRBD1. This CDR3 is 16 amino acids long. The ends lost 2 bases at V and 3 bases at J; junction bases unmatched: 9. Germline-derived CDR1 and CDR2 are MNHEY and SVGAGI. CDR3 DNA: TGTGCCAGCAGTTACGAGGGGCCAGGGGGCCTCTACGAGCAGTACTTC. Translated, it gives CASSYEGPGGLYEQYF.

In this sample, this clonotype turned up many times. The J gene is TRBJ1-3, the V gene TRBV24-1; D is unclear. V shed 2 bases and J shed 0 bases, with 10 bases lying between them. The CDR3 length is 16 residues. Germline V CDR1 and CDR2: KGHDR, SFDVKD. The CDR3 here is CATSDSGPDSGNTIYF. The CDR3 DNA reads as TGTGCCACCAGTGATTCTGGACCCGACTCTGGAAACACCATATATTTT.

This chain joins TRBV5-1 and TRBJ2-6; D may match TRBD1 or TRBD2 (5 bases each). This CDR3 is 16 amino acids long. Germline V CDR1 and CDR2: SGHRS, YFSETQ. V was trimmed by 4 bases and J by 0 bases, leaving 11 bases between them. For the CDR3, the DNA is TGCGCCAGCAGCCGGGACGCTGACTCTGGGGCCAACGTCCTGACTTTC. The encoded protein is CASSRDADSGANVLTF.

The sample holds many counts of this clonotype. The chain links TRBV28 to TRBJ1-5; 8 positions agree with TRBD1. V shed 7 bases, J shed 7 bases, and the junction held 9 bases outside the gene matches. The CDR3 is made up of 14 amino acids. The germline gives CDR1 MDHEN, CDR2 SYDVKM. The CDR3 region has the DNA TGTGCCAGCACCATAGGACAGGGTCGGCAGCCCCAGCATTTT. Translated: CASTIGQGRQPQHF.